This T cell receptor (beta chain) was profiled in a study of blood T cells in healthy people across ages. Trimming stripped 6 bases from V and 4 bases from J, with 16 bases between. Germline lookup yields CDR1 SEHNR and CDR2 FQNEAQ (reference sequence). The CDR3 runs to 14 residues. The use of a sample-barcoded 5' primer and a J-beta primer mix characterized a second PCR of about 6 to 12 cycles. Samples each returned at least 2.5 million CDR3-containing paired-end reads. TCRdb called the 5' RACE reads again in MiXCR, with one record for every CDR3 protein. The sample shows roughly 830,000 distinct CDR3 sequences, approximately 59% of them seen only once.

This chain connects TRBV7-9 to TRBJ2-7; D possibly corresponds to TRBD1 (6 bases). The sample comprised blood. This sequence was found in a man aged 25 to 45 in good health. The CDR3 sequence is CASRPRSGDYEQYF. CDR3 nucleotide sequence: TGTGCCAGCAGACCCCGCTCAGGGGATTACGAGCAGTACTTC.